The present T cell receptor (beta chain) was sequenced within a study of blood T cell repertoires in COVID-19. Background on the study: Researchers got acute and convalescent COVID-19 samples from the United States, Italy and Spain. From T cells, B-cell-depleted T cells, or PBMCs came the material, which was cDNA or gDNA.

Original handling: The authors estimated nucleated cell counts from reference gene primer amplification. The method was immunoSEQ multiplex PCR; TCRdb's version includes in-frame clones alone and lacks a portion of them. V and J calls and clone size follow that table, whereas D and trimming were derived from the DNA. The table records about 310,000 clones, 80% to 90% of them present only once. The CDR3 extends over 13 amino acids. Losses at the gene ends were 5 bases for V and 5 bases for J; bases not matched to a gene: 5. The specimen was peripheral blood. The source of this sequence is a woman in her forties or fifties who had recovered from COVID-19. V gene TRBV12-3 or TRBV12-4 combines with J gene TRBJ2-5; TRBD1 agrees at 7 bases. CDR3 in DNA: TGTGCCAGCAGTGACAGGGTTTCGGAGACCCAGTACTTC. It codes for CASSDRVSETQYF.